This T cell receptor beta chain was identified during a study of blood T cell repertoires in COVID-19. Turning to the study itself: Acute and convalescent COVID-19 samples came from the United States, Italy and Spain. T cells, B-cell-depleted T cells, or PBMCs provided the cDNA or gDNA that served as material.

The authors' processing: By means of reference gene primer amplification, nucleated cell counts were estimated. Generated by immunoSEQ multiplex PCR, the TCRdb table keeps only in-frame clones and is missing some. Clonal size and the V and J genes are those of that table, whereas D and trimming came from the DNA. The table records some 49,000 clones, around 82% of them present only once. Germline V gene data show CDR1 as MNHEY and CDR2 as SVGAGI. The CDR3 covers 14 residues. Trimming took off 6 bases at V and 2 bases at J, with 13 bases between the two ends. The sequencing sample was made of peripheral blood. The TCR was taken from a woman in her fifties or sixties with acute or convalescent COVID-19. The chain uses TRBV6-5 and TRBJ1-2; a possible D gene is TRBD1 (6 bases). The CDR3 DNA follows: TGTGCCAGCAGCAACCGGGACATCAACTATGGCTACACCTTC. Encoded protein: CASSNRDINYGYTF.